The present T cell receptor beta chain was sequenced within a study of vaccination effects on CD4 cells after COVID-19. TCRdb's table, derived via immunoSEQ multiplex PCR, lists solely in-frame clones and lacks some. The top ten clones hold 17% of a sample with about 30,000 clones, 74% of them seen once. This CDR3 is 13 amino acids long. Trimming took 2 bases from V and 4 from J, leaving 8 bases between them. Before sequencing took place, the ViraFEST assay used viral peptide pools to expand antigen-specific CD4+ T cells. CD4+ T cells were isolated after about nine days of culture. The vaccine given was either BNT162b2 or mRNA-1273, in two doses. People in the vaccine group had not been infected with SARS-CoV-2 before, and their nucleocapsid antibodies were negative. Some 1.9 million PBMC per well were cultured with 8.5 to 10 IU/ml IL-2 and 7.5 to 10 ug/ml peptides. The study, taken as a whole, reports: The study enrolled few convalescent patients and sampled no early post-infection timepoints. Within healthy vaccinees, only 1 of 255 vaccine-induced clones displayed cross-reactivity with common cold coronaviruses.

A word on this clone: The antigen is undetermined.

The V call is TRBV12-3 or TRBV12-4, the J call TRBJ1-2; no clear D gene. This specimen was CD4+ T cells from PBMCs cultured with HCoV-OC43 spike peptides, taken after COVID-19 vaccination. The subset denotes: HCoV-OC43 spike overlapping peptide pool stimulation. This receptor was identified in a human donor who received a COVID-19 vaccine. DNA for the CDR3: TGTGCCAGCAGTTTATCGGATATCTATGGCTACACCTTC. Translation gives CASSLSDIYGYTF.